The sequence of this T cell receptor beta chain was determined in a study of primary melanoma T cells and metastatic recurrence (dated by TCRdb to 2018 to 2020). About the study as a whole: The cohort consisted of approximately 200 primary melanomas of stage T2 to T4, each more than 1 mm thick. Histopathological grading of tumor-infiltrating lymphocytes was compared with the sequencing-derived T-cell fraction. The T-cell fraction measured by TCR beta sequencing was compared against progression-free survival as the clinical outcome. Whether T-cell fraction and T-cell repertoire clonality in primary melanoma tumors predicted patient outcome was tested in the study.

The patients had surgically resected primary melanoma that was considered potentially curable but at risk of metastatic recurrence. Comments on this clone: It has no known antigen specificity. At one end, the junction sequence differs from germline, possibly due to a read error.

Library construction relied on the immunoSEQ multiplex PCR assay. Primary melanoma tumor tissue underwent high-throughput sequencing of the T-cell receptor beta chain. As for how the authors treated the data: TCRB CDR3 sharing between samples and the distribution of insertions and deletions were included in the repertoire analyses. A gradient-boosted model ranked how well the T-cell fraction predicted outcome compared with histopathological variables. TCRdb provides this immuneACCESS table in a form limited to in-frame rearrangements. Some clones are lacking; in checked studies, under half of them reflect an unresolved V gene, and why the rest are absent is not known. The V and J calls and clone size come from that table; D and trimming were worked out from the DNA. For this sample the table gives some 900 clones, of which approximately 81% were detected only once. The ten largest clones take up approximately 9.1% of the sample.

The full study reports these points: Adding T-cell fraction to tumor thickness reportedly improved progression-free survival prediction more than adding any other histopathological variable. The authors framed an effective T-cell-mediated antitumor response in primary melanoma only as a suggestion, not a demonstrated mechanism. Progression-free survival was reportedly predicted by the tumor T-cell fraction independently of thickness, ulceration, mitotic rate and age. Regardless of nodal disease, mitotic rate or ulceration status, a T-cell fraction above 20% appeared to be protective.

Measured from the cysteine to the phenylalanine, the CDR3 is 18 residues long. The entry retains the CDR3 DNA only, 54 bases that are in frame from base 1. CDR1 and CDR2, looked up from the germline V gene, are MGHRA and YSYEKL. The TCR was taken from a human donor with melanoma. The sample was melanoma tumor tissue. In this chain, TRBV4-1 is recombined with TRBJ2-4; TRBD1 matches 7 bases in the middle. At the DNA level, the sequence is TGCACCAGCAGCCAAGATCCGGGACAGTCAGTAGCCAAAAACATTCAGTACTTC. This gives the protein CTSSQDPGQSVAKNIQYF.